These 2 T cell receptor beta chains came from one sample sequenced in a study of shared clonotypes between healthy human individuals. The assay was immunoSEQ multiplex PCR, and TCRdb's table has in-frame clones only and misses some. This sample has approximately 2.5 million clones; 80% to 95% occur once, and the top ten carry about 0.38%. Sequences were obtained from naive CD4+ T cells from PBMCs. Subset meaning: CD45RA+ positively selected. These receptors originate from a man between 18 and 29 years old in good health. Some clones in this sample may be carry-over from other donors' samples.

This clone was counted a few times. The CDR3 DNA reads as TGCGCCAGCAGCGTAGGGACAGGGGGGGCCTACGAGCAGTACTTC. It specifies CASSVGTGGAYEQYF. The gene calls are TRBV5-1 and TRBJ2-7, with 11 bases that match TRBD1. V lost 4 bases, J lost 2 bases, and 5 bases stayed unmatched. The CDR3 is made up of 15 amino acids. Germline V gives CDR1 SGHRS, CDR2 YFSETQ.

With regard to this clone: Different DNA sequences within this sample yield the same CDR3. This chain links TRBV5-1 with TRBJ2-3; TRBD1 agrees at 9 bases. The CDR3 runs 14 residues. The V segment lost 6 bases and the J segment 1 base; nucleotides outside the gene matches: 3. Germline CDR1 is SGHRS and CDR2 is YFSETQ. The CDR3 region is CASNRDRGTDTQYF. The CDR3 DNA reads as TGCGCCAGCAACCGGGACAGGGGCACAGATACGCAGTATTTT.